This T cell receptor (beta chain) was retrieved from a study of cytomegalovirus exposure and HLA in healthy donors. J was trimmed by 8 bases and V by 9 bases; bases with no gene match: 17. This CDR3 region has 17 residues. CDR1 and CDR2 (germline): MNHEY, SMNVEV (reference sequence). This PCR relied on a set of 60 Vbeta primers and 13 Jbeta primers. Method: immunoSEQ multiplex PCR; TCRdb's copy keeps in-frame clones and lacks some. The table records 130,000 to 150,000 clones, about 70% of them present only once. What was sequenced was PBMCs. The clonotype originates from a man aged 18 to 29 in good health and CMV-seronegative. The chain has TRBV27 and TRBJ1-6; 9 bases line up with TRBD1. CDR3 bases: TGTGCCAGGCCCCAGTTGACGACAGGGGGGTTTGATTCACCCCTCCACTTT. It translates to CARPQLTTGGFDSPLHF.